This is a list of T cell receptor beta chains from one sample in a study of long-term antiretroviral therapy in people with HIV. Assay: immunoSEQ multiplex PCR; the TCRdb copy retains only in-frame clones and omits some. The sample lists fewer than 30,000 clones; approximately 86% were seen once. The sample here was unsorted PBMCs, taken 1.8 years before starting antiretroviral therapy. These receptors originate from a man aged 45-60 years with HIV. CDR3s include the opening cysteine and the closing phenylalanine or tryptophan. A D gene is named only where the DNA matches it firmly. Only some rows state a clone size, as once, few, many or a class for expanded clones.

v_gene: TRBV7-9
d_gene: NA
j_gene: TRBJ1-5
abundance: NA
CDR3nt: TGTGCCAGCAGCTTAGACACTCAGCCCCAGCATTTT
CDR3aa: CASSLDTQPQHF

v_gene: TRBV6-6
d_gene: NA
j_gene: TRBJ2-1
abundance: NA
CDR3nt: TGTGCCAGCCTCGGGAGATCACAAACCTACAATGAGCAGTTCTTC
CDR3aa: CASLGRSQTYNEQFF

v_gene: TRBV2
d_gene: NA
j_gene: TRBJ1-1
abundance: NA
CDR3nt: TGTGCCAGCAGTGGGCCTCCCCCTGAAGCTTTCTTT
CDR3aa: CASSGPPPEAFF

v_gene: TRBV7-3
d_gene: NA
j_gene: TRBJ1-1
abundance: NA
CDR3nt: TGTGCCAGCAGCCCTCTGGACCCGAACACTGAAGCTTTCTTT
CDR3aa: CASSPLDPNTEAFF

v_gene: TRBV7-9
d_gene: TRBD2
j_gene: TRBJ2-3
abundance: NA
CDR3nt: TGTGCCAGCAGCCCGCGGGGACTAGCAGGCACAGATACGCAGTATTTT
CDR3aa: CASSPRGLAGTDTQYF

v_gene: TRBV5-4
d_gene: NA
j_gene: TRBJ2-5
abundance: NA
CDR3nt: TGTGCCAGCAGCTTGGCCGTCCACAGACAAATACCACCGGGGACCCAGTACTTC
CDR3aa: CASSLAVHRQIPPGTQYF

v_gene: TRBV7-3
d_gene: NA
j_gene: TRBJ2-3
abundance: NA
CDR3nt: TGTGCCAGCAGCTCAGTAGGCCCTTCGGGCACAGATACGCAGTATTTT
CDR3aa: CASSSVGPSGTDTQYF

v_gene: TRBV28
d_gene: NA
j_gene: TRBJ1-1
abundance: NA
CDR3nt: TGTGCCAGCAGTTTCCCAGGGGTTGGGAACACTGAAGCTTTCTTT
CDR3aa: CASSFPGVGNTEAFF

v_gene: TRBV10-3
d_gene: NA
j_gene: TRBJ2-7
abundance: NA
CDR3nt: TGTGCCATCCGGGGGCCGGCCGAGCAGTACTTC
CDR3aa: CAIRGPAEQYF

v_gene: TRBV7-8
d_gene: NA
j_gene: TRBJ1-4
abundance: NA
CDR3nt: TGTGCCAGTGGGCGGTCAAATAATGAAAAACTGTTTTTT
CDR3aa: CASGRSNNEKLFF

v_gene: TRBV15
d_gene: NA
j_gene: TRBJ2-7
abundance: NA
CDR3nt: TGTGCCACCAGCAGTCTTCGTGGGGAGCAGTACTTC
CDR3aa: CATSSLRGEQYF

v_gene: TRBV5-1
d_gene: NA
j_gene: TRBJ2-1
abundance: NA
CDR3nt: TGCGCCAGCAGCTATCATCAGGCCTACAATGAGCAGTTCTTC
CDR3aa: CASSYHQAYNEQFF

v_gene: TRBV28
d_gene: TRBD1
j_gene: TRBJ2-7
abundance: NA
CDR3nt: TGTGCCAGCAGTTACCCGGGACAGAACTACGAGCAGTACTTC
CDR3aa: CASSYPGQNYEQYF

v_gene: TRBV10-2
d_gene: NA
j_gene: TRBJ1-2
abundance: NA
CDR3nt: TGCGCCAGCAGTGAGTCGCGGCAGGGCCCAAAGGGCTACACCTTC
CDR3aa: CASSESRQGPKGYTF

v_gene: TRBV7-9
d_gene: NA
j_gene: TRBJ2-3
abundance: NA
CDR3nt: TGTGCCAGCAGCCAGTTCTCGACGGGGGCAGATACGCAGTATTTT
CDR3aa: CASSQFSTGADTQYF

v_gene: TRBV5-6
d_gene: NA
j_gene: TRBJ1-4
abundance: NA
CDR3nt: TGTGCCAGCAGCTTGGAGGCAGGGATGAAGGAAAAACTGTTTTTT
CDR3aa: CASSLEAGMKEKLFF

v_gene: TRBV11-2
d_gene: NA
j_gene: TRBJ2-2
abundance: NA
CDR3nt: TGTGCCAGCAGCTTAGCCCACTTAGGTTCAAACACCGGGGAGCTGTTTTTT
CDR3aa: CASSLAHLGSNTGELFF

v_gene: TRBV5-5
d_gene: NA
j_gene: TRBJ2-3
abundance: NA
CDR3nt: TGTGCCAGCAGCTTTTTTGGGACACGGGGCACAGATACGCAGTATTTT
CDR3aa: CASSFFGTRGTDTQYF

v_gene: TRBV6-1
d_gene: NA
j_gene: TRBJ2-7
abundance: NA
CDR3nt: TGTGCCAGCAGTGAATGGCCCTACGAGCAGTACTTC
CDR3aa: CASSEWPYEQYF

v_gene: TRBV10-1
d_gene: NA
j_gene: TRBJ2-7
abundance: few
CDR3nt: TGCGCCAGCAGTGACGGGCCCTCCTACGAGCAGTACTTC
CDR3aa: CASSDGPSYEQYF

v_gene: TRBV7-4
d_gene: NA
j_gene: TRBJ2-7
abundance: NA
CDR3nt: TGTGCCAGCAGCTTTATAGGTAAGTGCGGGCTTATCTTGGACGAGCAGTACTTC
CDR3aa: CASSFIGKCGLILDEQYF

v_gene: TRBV6-5
d_gene: TRBD1
j_gene: TRBJ2-1
abundance: NA
CDR3nt: TGTGCCAGCAGATATCAGGGGGCGAGTATCGATGAGCAGTTCTTC
CDR3aa: CASRYQGASIDEQFF

v_gene: TRBV19
d_gene: NA
j_gene: TRBJ2-5
abundance: NA
CDR3nt: TGTGCCAGTAGTATTCTCCCGGACCGGAAGACCCAGTACTTC
CDR3aa: CASSILPDRKTQYF

v_gene: TRBV18
d_gene: NA
j_gene: TRBJ1-3
abundance: NA
CDR3nt: TGTGCCAGCTCACCTGCGAGAGGGGGGACTGGAAACACCATATATTTT
CDR3aa: CASSPARGGTGNTIYF

v_gene: TRBV7-9
d_gene: NA
j_gene: TRBJ2-7
abundance: few
CDR3nt: TGTGCCAGCAGCTTAGCTAGCGCCTACGAGCAGTACTTC
CDR3aa: CASSLASAYEQYF

v_gene: TRBV9
d_gene: NA
j_gene: TRBJ1-1
abundance: NA
CDR3nt: TGTGCCAGCAGCGTAGGGCCAGAGAACACTGAAGCTTTCTTT
CDR3aa: CASSVGPENTEAFF

v_gene: TRBV6-5
d_gene: NA
j_gene: TRBJ2-3
abundance: NA
CDR3nt: TGTGCCAGCAGTTCTAACAGGGGGACTAACACAGATACGCAGTATTTT
CDR3aa: CASSSNRGTNTDTQYF

v_gene: TRBV19
d_gene: TRBD2
j_gene: TRBJ2-7
abundance: few
CDR3nt: TGTGCCAGTAGTATCGCGGGACTAGCGGGAGACGAGCAGTACTTC
CDR3aa: CASSIAGLAGDEQYF

v_gene: TRBV2
d_gene: NA
j_gene: TRBJ1-2
abundance: few
CDR3nt: TGTGCCAGCAGTGACGGCTATGGCTACACCTTC
CDR3aa: CASSDGYGYTF